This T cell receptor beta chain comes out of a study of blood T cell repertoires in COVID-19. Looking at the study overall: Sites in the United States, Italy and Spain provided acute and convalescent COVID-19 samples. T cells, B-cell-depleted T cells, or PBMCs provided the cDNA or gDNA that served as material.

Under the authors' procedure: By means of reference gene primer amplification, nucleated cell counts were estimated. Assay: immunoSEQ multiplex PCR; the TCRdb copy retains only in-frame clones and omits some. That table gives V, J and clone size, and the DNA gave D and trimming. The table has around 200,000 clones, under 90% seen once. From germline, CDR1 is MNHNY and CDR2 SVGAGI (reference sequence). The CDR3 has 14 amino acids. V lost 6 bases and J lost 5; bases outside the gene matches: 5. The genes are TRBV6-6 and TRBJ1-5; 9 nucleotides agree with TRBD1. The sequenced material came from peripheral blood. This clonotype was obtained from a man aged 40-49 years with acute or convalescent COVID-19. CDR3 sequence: CASSQQGADQPQHF. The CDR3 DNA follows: TGTGCCAGCAGCCAACAGGGGGCCGATCAGCCCCAGCATTTT.